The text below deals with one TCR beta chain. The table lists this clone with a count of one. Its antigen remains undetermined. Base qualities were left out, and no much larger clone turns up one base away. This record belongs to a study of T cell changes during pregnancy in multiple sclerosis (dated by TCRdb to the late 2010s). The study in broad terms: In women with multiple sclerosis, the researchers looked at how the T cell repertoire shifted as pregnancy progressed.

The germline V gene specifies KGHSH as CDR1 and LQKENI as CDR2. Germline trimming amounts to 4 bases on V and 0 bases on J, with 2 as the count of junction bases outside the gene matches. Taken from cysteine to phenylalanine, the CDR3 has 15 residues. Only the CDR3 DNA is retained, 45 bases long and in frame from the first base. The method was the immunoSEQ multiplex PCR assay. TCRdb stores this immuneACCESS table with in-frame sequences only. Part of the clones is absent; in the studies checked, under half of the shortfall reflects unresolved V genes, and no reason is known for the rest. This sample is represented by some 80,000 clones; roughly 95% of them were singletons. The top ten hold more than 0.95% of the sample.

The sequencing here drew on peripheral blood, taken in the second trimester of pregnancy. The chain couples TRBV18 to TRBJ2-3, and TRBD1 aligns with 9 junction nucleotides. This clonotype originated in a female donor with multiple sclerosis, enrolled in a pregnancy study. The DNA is TGTGCCAGCTCACAACAGGGGGCTAGCACAGATACGCAGTATTTT. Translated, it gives CASSQQGASTDTQYF.